This T cell receptor (beta chain) stems from a study of human CD8 memory T cell subsets. Study findings and constraints: Chao1 estimates suggested stem-like memory T cells exceeded precursor exhausted T cells in diversity. This study determined the sequences of T cell receptor beta chains and of no other chains.

By negative magnetic separation, total CD8+ T cells were enriched. The CDR3 has 15 residues. Germline V gene lookup returns CDR1 SEHNR and CDR2 FQNEAQ (reference sequence). Concerning this clonotype: Its antigen remains unknown.

Researchers made TCR beta libraries via UMI-labeled 5' RACE. From the 5' RACE reads, TCRdb lists one entry per CDR3 protein and no DNA. The sample table includes 4,500 to 6,000 distinct CDR3 sequences. The clonotype originates from a human donor in good health. V gene TRBV7-9 combines with J gene TRBJ2-2. The sample comprised CD8+ effector memory T cells (TEM) sorted from PBMCs. Described subset: effector memory CD8 T cells, CCR7- CD45RO+ CD95+. The CDR3: CASSFQRGFTGELFF.